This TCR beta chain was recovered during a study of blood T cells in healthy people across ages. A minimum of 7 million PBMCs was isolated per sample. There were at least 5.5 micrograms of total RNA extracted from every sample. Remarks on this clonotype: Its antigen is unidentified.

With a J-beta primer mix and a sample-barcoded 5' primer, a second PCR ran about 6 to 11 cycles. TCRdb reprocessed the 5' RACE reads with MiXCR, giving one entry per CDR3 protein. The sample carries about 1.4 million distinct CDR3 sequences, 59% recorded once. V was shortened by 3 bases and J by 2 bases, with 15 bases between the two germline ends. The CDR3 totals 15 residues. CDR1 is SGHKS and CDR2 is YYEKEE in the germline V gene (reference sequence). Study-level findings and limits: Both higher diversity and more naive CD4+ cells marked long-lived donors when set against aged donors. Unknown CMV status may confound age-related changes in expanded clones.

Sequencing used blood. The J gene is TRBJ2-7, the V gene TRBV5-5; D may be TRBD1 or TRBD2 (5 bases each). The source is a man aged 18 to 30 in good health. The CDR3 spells CASSSRDLLTYEQYF. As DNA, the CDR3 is TGTGCCAGCAGCTCCCGGGACCTACTAACCTACGAGCAGTACTTC.